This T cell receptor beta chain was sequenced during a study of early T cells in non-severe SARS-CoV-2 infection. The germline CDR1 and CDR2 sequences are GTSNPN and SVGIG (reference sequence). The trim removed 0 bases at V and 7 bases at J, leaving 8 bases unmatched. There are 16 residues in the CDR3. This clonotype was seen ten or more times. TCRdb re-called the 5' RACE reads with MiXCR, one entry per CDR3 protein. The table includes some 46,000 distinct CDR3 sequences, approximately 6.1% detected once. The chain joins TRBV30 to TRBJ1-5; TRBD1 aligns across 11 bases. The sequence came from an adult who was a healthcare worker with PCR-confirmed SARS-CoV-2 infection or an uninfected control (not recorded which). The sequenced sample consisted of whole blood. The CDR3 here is CAWSVLDRGPGQPQHF. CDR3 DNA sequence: TGTGCCTGGAGTGTACTGGACAGGGGGCCTGGACAGCCCCAGCATTTT.